A selection of T cell receptor beta chains follows, all from one sample in a study of Graves' ophthalmopathy and Graves' hyperthyroidism. MiXCR was run by TCRdb on the multiplex PCR reads, yielding one entry per CDR3 protein. Altogether about 220,000 distinct CDR3 sequences are present, around a fifth being singletons, with the ten largest covering around 45%. Input material: peripheral blood. These TCRs come from a woman in her fifties or sixties with Graves' ophthalmopathy. CDR3s include the opening cysteine and the closing phenylalanine or tryptophan. Fields, in order: J gene, CDR3 length, V gene, clone size, D gene, CDR3 protein, CDR3 DNA. A D gene is named only where the DNA matches it firmly. Size values are once, few and many counts, or a class for expanded clones, and some rows have none.

j_call: TRBJ1-5
cdr3_length: 15
v_call: TRBV28
clone_size: many
d_call: .
cdr3_aa: CASSLPRGMNQPQHF
cdr3_nt: TGTGCCAGCAGTTTGCCCAGGGGAATGAATCAGCCCCAGCATTTT

j_call: TRBJ2-6
cdr3_length: 17
v_call: TRBV13
clone_size: many
d_call: .
cdr3_aa: CASSTAGGLSGANVLTF
cdr3_nt: TGTGCCAGCAGCACCGCAGGGGGACTCTCTGGGGCCAACGTCCTGACTTTC

j_call: TRBJ1-5
cdr3_length: 16
v_call: TRBV12-3/TRBV12-4
clone_size: few
d_call: .
cdr3_aa: CASSLVTVAYNQPQHF
cdr3_nt: TGTGCCAGCAGTTTAGTGACGGTGGCCTACAATCAGCCCCAGCATTTT

j_call: TRBJ1-2
cdr3_length: 12
v_call: TRBV6-1
clone_size: .
d_call: TRBD1
cdr3_aa: CASSKTGVGYTF
cdr3_nt: TGTGCCAGCAGTAAAACAGGGGTTGGCTACACCTTC

j_call: TRBJ2-5
cdr3_length: 16
v_call: TRBV2
clone_size: many
d_call: TRBD1
cdr3_aa: CASSIGRQGYQETQYF
cdr3_nt: TGTGCCAGCAGTATCGGTCGACAGGGGTACCAAGAGACCCAGTACTTC

j_call: TRBJ1-5
cdr3_length: 14
v_call: TRBV30
clone_size: many
d_call: .
cdr3_aa: CALSTGYSNQPQHF
cdr3_nt: TGTGCCTTATCCACAGGGTATAGCAATCAGCCCCAGCATTTT

j_call: TRBJ1-1
cdr3_length: 14
v_call: TRBV9
clone_size: many
d_call: .
cdr3_aa: CASSVGTGNTEAFF
cdr3_nt: TGTGCCAGCAGCGTGGGGACGGGGAACACTGAAGCTTTCTTT

j_call: TRBJ2-7
cdr3_length: 14
v_call: TRBV12-3/TRBV12-4
clone_size: many
d_call: .
cdr3_aa: CASRPGIASYEQYF
cdr3_nt: TGTGCCAGCAGGCCGGGCATCGCAAGCTACGAGCAGTACTTC

j_call: TRBJ1-2
cdr3_length: 16
v_call: TRBV29-1
clone_size: many
d_call: TRBD1
cdr3_aa: CSVYYPDRFSSYGYTF
cdr3_nt: TGCAGCGTCTATTACCCGGACAGGTTTTCCTCCTATGGCTACACCTTC

j_call: TRBJ2-7
cdr3_length: 13
v_call: TRBV20-1
clone_size: many
d_call: .
cdr3_aa: CSAPFGGGYEQYF
cdr3_nt: TGCAGTGCTCCCTTTGGGGGCGGGTACGAGCAGTACTTC

j_call: TRBJ1-5
cdr3_length: 15
v_call: TRBV2
clone_size: many
d_call: TRBD1
cdr3_aa: CASSDSTGDIEPQHF
cdr3_nt: TGTGCCAGCAGTGACAGCACAGGGGATATAGAGCCCCAGCATTTT